This is a list of T cell receptor beta chains from one sample in a study of T-cell reconstitution after alpha-beta-depleted transplantation in children. In TCRdb, the PCR reads were re-called with MiXCR into one record per CDR3 protein. The table lists about 980,000 distinct CDR3 sequences, roughly 29% of them singletons. The sample here was PBMCs, mostly from graft donor cells, taken 360 days after TCRalphabeta/CD19-depleted stem cell transplant. The receptors were sampled from a boy younger than two who had a stem cell transplant for SCID, so the T cells may come from the graft donor. Each CDR3 is given with its conserved first and last residue.

V gene,J gene,CDR3 protein
TRBV12-3/TRBV12-4,TRBJ2-5,CASSFHVFTDQETQYF
TRBV12-3/TRBV12-4,TRBJ2-1,CASSAGLAGGPGYLF
TRBV27,TRBJ1-1,CASSLWASLGGGVSLNTEAFF
TRBV5-1,TRBJ2-7,CASRGTQEYRQYF
TRBV20-1,TRBJ2-2,CSARDGRPTSGELFF
TRBV4-1,TRBJ2-7,CASSPSGGALFYEQYF
TRBV27,TRBJ2-6,CATIRWDRGSGANVLTF
TRBV5-6,TRBJ1-5,CASSLAHRNQPQHF
TRBV7-2,TRBJ2-7,CASSLGHYLYEQYF
TRBV15,TRBJ2-1,CATSRDLAGNEQFF
TRBV20-1,TRBJ1-1,CSARNPGMNTEAFF
TRBV7-9,TRBJ2-5,CASSLALAGQETQYF
TRBV20-1,TRBJ2-3,CSAEGSTDTQYF
TRBV27,TRBJ2-7,CASSPRGLAGGIYEEQYF
TRBV12-3/TRBV12-4,TRBJ1-2,CASGQLLTPLGYTF
TRBV9,TRBJ2-3,CASSSRTNRTDTQYF
TRBV5-1,TRBJ2-2,CASSSNWRLFF
TRBV20-1,TRBJ1-1,CSAREPGQANTEAFF
TRBV28,TRBJ2-3,CASRDLRDRPTDTQYF
TRBV4-1,TRBJ1-1,CASSHMGRNTEAFF
TRBV7-2,TRBJ2-1,CASSSRFREGEQFF
TRBV28,TRBJ2-3,CASSLPNRAQTSDTQYF
TRBV18,TRBJ1-1,CATTRGRLNTEAFF
TRBV18,TRBJ2-1,CASSDSRGTTYNEQFF
TRBV9,TRBJ2-2,CASSPGASGTGELFF
TRBV27,TRBJ2-1,CASMQGLPYNEQFF
TRBV7-8,TRBJ1-2,CASSLGQTPSGGYTF
TRBV27,TRBJ1-1,CASSPRGYQAFF
TRBV4-2,TRBJ1-5,CASSQAFGLNQPQHF
TRBV10-3,TRBJ1-5,CAISERDPGNQPQHF
TRBV20-1,TRBJ2-3,CSAGVSPGGVADTQYF
TRBV27,TRBJ2-6,CASSYRQGAISGANVLTF
TRBV28,TRBJ1-1,CASSSTGAWNTEAFF
TRBV5-5,TRBJ1-4,CASSLVAGPNEKLFF
TRBV7-8,TRBJ2-5,CASSFRPPQETQYF
TRBV5-5,TRBJ1-2,CASSRGQASNYGYTF
TRBV5-6,TRBJ1-6,CASSWRHNSPLHF
TRBV6-5,TRBJ2-7,CASSYSGTANYEQYF
TRBV3-1,TRBJ2-3,CASSLVRTYTQYF
TRBV4-3,TRBJ2-3,CASSQRGITDTQYF
TRBV6-2/TRBV6-3,TRBJ1-5,CASSYQTGQGQQPQHF
TRBV10-3,TRBJ2-3,CASVAGAHTDTQYF
TRBV5-1,TRBJ2-7,CASSLWAGQTYEQYF
TRBV3-1,TRBJ2-5,CASSAGGGTGTQYF
TRBV20-1,TRBJ1-2,CSARDFEGVGYGYTF
TRBV18,TRBJ1-2,CASSPNREANYGYTF
TRBV29-1,TRBJ2-3,CSVERNRKSTDTQYF
TRBV5-1,TRBJ2-1,CASSILAGVPYNEQFF
TRBV11-2,TRBJ2-4,CASSWRGRTSTLAKNIQYF
TRBV5-1,TRBJ2-7,CASSWGTNSHRYEQYF
TRBV5-1,TRBJ1-4,CASRGQPGGEKLFF
TRBV28,TRBJ1-1,CASTSGEVEAFF
TRBV2,TRBJ2-3,CASRDRELADTQYF
TRBV12-3/TRBV12-4,TRBJ2-3,CASSLWGKGSTDTQYF
TRBV5-1,TRBJ2-7,CASSRDQSYEQYF